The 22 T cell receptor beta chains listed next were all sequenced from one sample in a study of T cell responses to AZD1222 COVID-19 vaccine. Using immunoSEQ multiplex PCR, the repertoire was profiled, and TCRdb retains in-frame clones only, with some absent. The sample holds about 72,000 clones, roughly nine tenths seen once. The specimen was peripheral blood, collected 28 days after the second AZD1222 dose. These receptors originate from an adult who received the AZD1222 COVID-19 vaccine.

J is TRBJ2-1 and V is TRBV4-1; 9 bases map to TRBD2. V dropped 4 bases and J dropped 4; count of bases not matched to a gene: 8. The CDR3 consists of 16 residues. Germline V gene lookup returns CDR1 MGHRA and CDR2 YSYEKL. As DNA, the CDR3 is TGCGCCAGCAGCCCAGGGATGGGACTAGCATACAATGAGCAGTTCTTC. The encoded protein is CASSPGMGLAYNEQFF.

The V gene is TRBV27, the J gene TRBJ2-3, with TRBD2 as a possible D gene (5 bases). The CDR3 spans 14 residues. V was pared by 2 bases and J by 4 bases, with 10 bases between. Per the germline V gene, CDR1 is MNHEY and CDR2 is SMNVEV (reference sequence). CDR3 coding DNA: TGTGCCAGCAGTTTACGAGGGCCACCAGATACGCAGTATTTT. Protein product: CASSLRGPPDTQYF.

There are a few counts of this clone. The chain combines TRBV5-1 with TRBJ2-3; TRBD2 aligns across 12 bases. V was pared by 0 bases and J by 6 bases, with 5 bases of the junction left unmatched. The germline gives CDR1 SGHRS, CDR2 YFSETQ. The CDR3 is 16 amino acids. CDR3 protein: CASSLGLAGVMDTQYF. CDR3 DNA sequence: TGCGCCAGCAGCTTGGGACTAGCGGGAGTTATGGATACGCAGTATTTT.

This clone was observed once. This CDR3 reads CASSSRTEAFF. CDR3 coding DNA: TGCGCCAGCAGCTCGAGGACTGAAGCTTTCTTT. This chain joins TRBV5-1 and TRBJ1-1; D call uncertain. CDR3 length: 11 amino acids. Trimming stripped 3 bases from V and 5 bases from J, with 5 bases between. The germline CDR1 and CDR2 sequences are SGHRS and YFSETQ.

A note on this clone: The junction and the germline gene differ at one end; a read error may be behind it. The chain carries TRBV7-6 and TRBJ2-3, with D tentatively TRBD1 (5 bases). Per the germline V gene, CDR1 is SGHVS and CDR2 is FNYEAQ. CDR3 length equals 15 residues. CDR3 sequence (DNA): TGTGCCAGCAGTTTAGGGGTTCCTAGCACAGATACGCAGTATTTT. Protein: CASSLGVPSTDTQYF. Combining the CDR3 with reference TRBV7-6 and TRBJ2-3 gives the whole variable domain GAGVSQSPRYKVTKRGQDVALRCDPISGHVSLYWYRQALGQGPEFLTYFNYEAQQDKSGLPNDRFSAERPEGSISTLTIQRTEQRDSAMYRCASSLGVPSTDTQYFGPGTRLTVL.

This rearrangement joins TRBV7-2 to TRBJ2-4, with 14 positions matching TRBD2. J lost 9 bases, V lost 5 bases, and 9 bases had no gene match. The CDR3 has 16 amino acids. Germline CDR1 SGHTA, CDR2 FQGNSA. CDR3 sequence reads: CASSATSGRARGIQYF. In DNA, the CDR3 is TGTGCCAGCAGCGCGACTAGCGGGAGGGCTCGCGGCATTCAGTACTTC.

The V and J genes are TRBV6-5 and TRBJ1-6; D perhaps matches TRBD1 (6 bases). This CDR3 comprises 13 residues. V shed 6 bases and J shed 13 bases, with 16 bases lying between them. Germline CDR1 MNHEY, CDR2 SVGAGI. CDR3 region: CASSLGQFPPLHF. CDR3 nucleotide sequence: TGTGCCAGCAGCTTAGGACAGTTTCCCCCCCTCCACTTT.

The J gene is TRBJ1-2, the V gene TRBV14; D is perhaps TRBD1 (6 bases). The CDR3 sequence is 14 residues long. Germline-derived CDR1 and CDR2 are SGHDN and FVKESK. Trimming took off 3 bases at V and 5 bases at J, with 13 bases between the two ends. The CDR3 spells CASSHLGGGYGYTF. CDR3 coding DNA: TGTGCCAGCAGCCATTTGGGGGGCGGATATGGCTACACCTTC.

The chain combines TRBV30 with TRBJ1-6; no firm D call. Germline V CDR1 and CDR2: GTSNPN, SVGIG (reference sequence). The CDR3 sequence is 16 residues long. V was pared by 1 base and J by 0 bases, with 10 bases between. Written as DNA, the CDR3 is TGTGCCTGGAGTGGACATTCCAGCTCCTATAATTCACCCCTCCACTTT. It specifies CAWSGHSSSYNSPLHF.

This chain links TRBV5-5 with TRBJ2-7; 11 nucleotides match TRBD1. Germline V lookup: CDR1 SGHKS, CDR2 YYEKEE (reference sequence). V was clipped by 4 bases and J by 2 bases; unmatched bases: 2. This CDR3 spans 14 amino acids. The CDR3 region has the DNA TGTGCCAGCAGCCGGGACAGGGGGGCCTACGAGCAGTACTTC. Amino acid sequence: CASSRDRGAYEQYF.

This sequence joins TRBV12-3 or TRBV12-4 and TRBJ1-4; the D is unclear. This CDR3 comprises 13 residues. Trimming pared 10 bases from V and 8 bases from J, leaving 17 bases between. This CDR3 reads CATNSPLEEKLFF. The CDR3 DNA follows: TGTGCCACCAATTCCCCGTTAGAGGAAAAACTGTTTTTT.

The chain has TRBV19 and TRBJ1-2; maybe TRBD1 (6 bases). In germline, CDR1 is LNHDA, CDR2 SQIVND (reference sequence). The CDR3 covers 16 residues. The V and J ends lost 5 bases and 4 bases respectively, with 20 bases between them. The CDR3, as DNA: TGTGCCAGTAGTCTCGACCAGACAGGATCTATCTATGGCTACACCTTC. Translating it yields CASSLDQTGSIYGYTF.

DNA for the CDR3: TGTGCCAGCAGCTTGGGGCAGGGAGCAAACACCGGGGAGCTGTTTTTT. Amino acid sequence: CASSLGQGANTGELFF. The chain couples TRBV5-4 to TRBJ2-2; D may match TRBD1 or TRBD2 (5 bases each). V dropped 0 bases and J dropped 2 bases, with 11 bases sitting between them. The CDR3 extends over 16 amino acids. Germline V gene lookup returns CDR1 SGHNT and CDR2 YYREEE (reference sequence).

CDR3 DNA: TGTGCCAGCGGACCGGGTCCCCAAGAGACCCAGTACTTC. Its translation is CASGPGPQETQYF. This chain joins TRBV3-1 (or the pseudogene TRBV3-2) and TRBJ2-5; D is undetermined. The CDR3 is made up of 13 amino acids. V was trimmed by 8 bases and J by 1 base, leaving 11 bases between them. CDR1 is LGHDT and CDR2 is YNNKEL in the germline V gene (reference sequence).

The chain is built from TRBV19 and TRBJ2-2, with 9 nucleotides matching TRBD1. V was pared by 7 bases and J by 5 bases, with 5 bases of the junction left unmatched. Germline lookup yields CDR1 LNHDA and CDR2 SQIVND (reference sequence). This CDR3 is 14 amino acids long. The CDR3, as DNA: TGTGCCAGTACCCCGGGGACAGGGACCGGGGAGCTGTTTTTT. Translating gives CASTPGTGTGELFF.

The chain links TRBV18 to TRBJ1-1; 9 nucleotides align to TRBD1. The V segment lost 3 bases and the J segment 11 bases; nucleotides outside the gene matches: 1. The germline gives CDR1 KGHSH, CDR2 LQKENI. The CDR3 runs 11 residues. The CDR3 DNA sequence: TGTGCCAGCTCACCCGGACAGGGGGCTTTCTTT. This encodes CASSPGQGAFF.

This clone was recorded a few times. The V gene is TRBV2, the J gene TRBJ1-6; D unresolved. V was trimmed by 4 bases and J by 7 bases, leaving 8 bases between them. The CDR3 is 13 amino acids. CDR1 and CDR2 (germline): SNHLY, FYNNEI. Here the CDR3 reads CASSGHLNSPLHF. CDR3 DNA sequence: TGTGCCAGCAGTGGACACCTCAATTCACCCCTCCACTTT.

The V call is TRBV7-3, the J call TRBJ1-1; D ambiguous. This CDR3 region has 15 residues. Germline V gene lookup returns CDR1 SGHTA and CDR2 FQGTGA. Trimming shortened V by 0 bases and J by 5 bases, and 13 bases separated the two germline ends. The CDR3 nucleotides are TGTGCCAGCAGCTTAACCTCAACAAGTGGGACTGAAGCTTTCTTT. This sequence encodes CASSLTSTSGTEAFF.

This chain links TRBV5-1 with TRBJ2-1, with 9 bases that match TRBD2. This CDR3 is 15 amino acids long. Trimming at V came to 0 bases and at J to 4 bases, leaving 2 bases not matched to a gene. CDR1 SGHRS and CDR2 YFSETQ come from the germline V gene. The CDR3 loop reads CASSLGSGSYNEQFF. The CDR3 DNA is TGCGCCAGCAGCTTGGGTAGCGGGAGTTACAATGAGCAGTTCTTC.

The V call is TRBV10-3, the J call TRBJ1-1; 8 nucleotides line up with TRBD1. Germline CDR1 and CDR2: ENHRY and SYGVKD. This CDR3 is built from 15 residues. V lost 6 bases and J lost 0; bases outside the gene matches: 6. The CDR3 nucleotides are TGTGCCATCAGCTTCAGGACAGGGATGAACACTGAAGCTTTCTTT. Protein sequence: CAISFRTGMNTEAFF.

CDR3 sequence: CASSLGQGGNEQYF. CDR3 in DNA: TGCGCCAGCAGCTTAGGACAGGGTGGCAACGAGCAGTACTTC. The chain employs TRBV5-1 and TRBJ2-7; 8 bases are shared with TRBD1. Unmatched junction bases numbered 6, after V lost 2 bases and J lost 5 bases. The germline V gene has CDR1 SGHRS and CDR2 YFSETQ. The CDR3 contains 14 residues.

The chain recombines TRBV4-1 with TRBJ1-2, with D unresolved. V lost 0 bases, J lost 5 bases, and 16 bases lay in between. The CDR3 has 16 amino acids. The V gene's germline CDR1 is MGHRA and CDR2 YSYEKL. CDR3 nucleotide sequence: TGCGCCAGCAGCCAAGACGAAGGCGGACCGCAATATGGCTACACCTTC. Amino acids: CASSQDEGGPQYGYTF.